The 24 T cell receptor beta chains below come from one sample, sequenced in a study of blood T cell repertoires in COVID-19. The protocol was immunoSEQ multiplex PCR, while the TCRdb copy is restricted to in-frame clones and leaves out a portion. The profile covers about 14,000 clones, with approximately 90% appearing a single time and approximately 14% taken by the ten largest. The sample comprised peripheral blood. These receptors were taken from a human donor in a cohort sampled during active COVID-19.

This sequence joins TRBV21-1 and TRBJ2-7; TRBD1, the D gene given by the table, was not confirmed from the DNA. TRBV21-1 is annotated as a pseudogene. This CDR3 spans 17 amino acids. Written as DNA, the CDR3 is TGTGCCAGCAGCAATTCCCCCATGGACAGGGACTCCTACGAGCAGTACTTC. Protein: CASSNSPMDRDSYEQYF.

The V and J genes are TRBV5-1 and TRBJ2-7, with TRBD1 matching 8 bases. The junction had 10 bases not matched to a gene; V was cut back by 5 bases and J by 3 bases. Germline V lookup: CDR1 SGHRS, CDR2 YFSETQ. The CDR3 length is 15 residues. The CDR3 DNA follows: TGCGCCAGCAGACCCGGGACAGGAGCTTACTACGAGCAGTACTTC. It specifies CASRPGTGAYYEQYF.

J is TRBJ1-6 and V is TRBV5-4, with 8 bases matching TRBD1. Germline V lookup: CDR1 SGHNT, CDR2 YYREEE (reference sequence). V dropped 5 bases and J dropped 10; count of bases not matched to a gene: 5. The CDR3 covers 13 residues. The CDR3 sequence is CASSPGGGSPLHF. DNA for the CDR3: TGTGCCAGCAGTCCAGGGGGCGGCTCACCCCTCCACTTT. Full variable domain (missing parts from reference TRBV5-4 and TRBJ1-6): ETGVTQSPTHLIKTRGQQVTLRCSSQSGHNTVSWYQQALGQGPQFIFQYYREEENGRGNFPPRFSGLQFPNYSSELNVNALELDDSALYLCASSPGGGSPLHFGNGTRLTVT.

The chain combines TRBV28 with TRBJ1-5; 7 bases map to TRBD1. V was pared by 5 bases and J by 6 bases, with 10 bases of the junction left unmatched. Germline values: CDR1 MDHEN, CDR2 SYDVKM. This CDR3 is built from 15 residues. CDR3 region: CASSATGKGSQPQHF. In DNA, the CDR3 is TGTGCCAGCAGTGCGACAGGGAAAGGTAGTCAGCCCCAGCATTTT.

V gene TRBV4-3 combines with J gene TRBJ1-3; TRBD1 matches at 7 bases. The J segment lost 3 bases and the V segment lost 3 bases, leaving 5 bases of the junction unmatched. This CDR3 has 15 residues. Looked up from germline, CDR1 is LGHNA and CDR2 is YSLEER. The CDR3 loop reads CASSQSGGNGNTIYF. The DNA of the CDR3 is TGCGCCAGCAGCCAGTCAGGGGGAAATGGAAACACCATATATTTT.

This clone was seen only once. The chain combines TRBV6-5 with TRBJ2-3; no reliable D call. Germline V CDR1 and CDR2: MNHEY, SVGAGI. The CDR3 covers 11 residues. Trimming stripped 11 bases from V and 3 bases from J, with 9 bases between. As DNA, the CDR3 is TGTGCCTTAATCTCTACAGATACGCAGTATTTT. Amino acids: CALISTDTQYF.

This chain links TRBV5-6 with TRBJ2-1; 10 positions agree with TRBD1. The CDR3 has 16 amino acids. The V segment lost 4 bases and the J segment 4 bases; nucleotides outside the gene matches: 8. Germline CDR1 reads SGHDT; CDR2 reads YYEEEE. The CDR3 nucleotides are TGTGCCAGCAGCCTGTGGACAGGGGGGAGGTACAATGAGCAGTTCTTC. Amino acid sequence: CASSLWTGGRYNEQFF.

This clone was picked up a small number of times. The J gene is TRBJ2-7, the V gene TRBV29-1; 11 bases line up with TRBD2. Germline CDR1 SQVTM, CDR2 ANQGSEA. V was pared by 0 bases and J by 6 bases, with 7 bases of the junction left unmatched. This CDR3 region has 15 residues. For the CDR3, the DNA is TGCAGCGTTGAAGATCTCCGGACTAGCGGGCGCGAGCAGTACTTC. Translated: CSVEDLRTSGREQYF.

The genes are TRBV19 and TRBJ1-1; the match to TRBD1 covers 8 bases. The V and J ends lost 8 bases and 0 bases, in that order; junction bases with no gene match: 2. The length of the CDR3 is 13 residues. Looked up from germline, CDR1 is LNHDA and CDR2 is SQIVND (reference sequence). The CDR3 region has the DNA TGTGCCAGTGGACAGGGCATGAACACTGAAGCTTTCTTT. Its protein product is CASGQGMNTEAFF.

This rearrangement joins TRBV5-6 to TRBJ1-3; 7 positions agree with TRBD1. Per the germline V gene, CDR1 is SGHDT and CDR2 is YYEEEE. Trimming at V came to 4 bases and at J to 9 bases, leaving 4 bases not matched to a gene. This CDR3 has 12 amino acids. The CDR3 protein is CASSLDRVTIYF. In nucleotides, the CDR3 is TGTGCCAGCAGCCTCGACAGGGTCACCATATATTTT.

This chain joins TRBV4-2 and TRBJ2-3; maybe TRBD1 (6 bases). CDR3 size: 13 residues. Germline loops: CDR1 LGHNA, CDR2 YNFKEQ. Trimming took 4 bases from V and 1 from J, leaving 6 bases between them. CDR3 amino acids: CASSRQGTDTQYF. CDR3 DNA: TGTGCCAGCAGCCGACAGGGCACAGATACGCAGTATTTT.

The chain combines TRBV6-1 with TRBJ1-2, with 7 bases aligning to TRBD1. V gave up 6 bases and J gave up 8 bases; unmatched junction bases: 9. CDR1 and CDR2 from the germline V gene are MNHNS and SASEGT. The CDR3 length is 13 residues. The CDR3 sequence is CASRETGSGGYTF. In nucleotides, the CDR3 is TGTGCCAGCAGGGAGACAGGGTCGGGGGGCTACACCTTC.

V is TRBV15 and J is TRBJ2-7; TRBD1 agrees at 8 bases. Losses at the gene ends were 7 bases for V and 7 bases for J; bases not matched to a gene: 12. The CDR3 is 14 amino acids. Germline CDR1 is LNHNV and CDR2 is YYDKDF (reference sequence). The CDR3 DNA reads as TGTGCCACCACGTACGCCCAGGGGGCAGCGGAGCAGTACTTC. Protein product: CATTYAQGAAEQYF.

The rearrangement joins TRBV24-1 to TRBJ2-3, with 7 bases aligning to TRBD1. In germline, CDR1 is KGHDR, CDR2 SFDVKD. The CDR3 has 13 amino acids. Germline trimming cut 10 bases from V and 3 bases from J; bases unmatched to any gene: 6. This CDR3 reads CATSNRGTDTQYF. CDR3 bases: TGTGCCACATCGAACAGGGGAACAGATACGCAGTATTTT.

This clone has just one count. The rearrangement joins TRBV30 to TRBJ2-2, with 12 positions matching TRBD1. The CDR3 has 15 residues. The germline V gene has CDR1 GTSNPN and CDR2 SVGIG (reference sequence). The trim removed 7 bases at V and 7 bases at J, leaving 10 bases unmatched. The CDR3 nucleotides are TGTGCCTTAAACCCGGGACAGGGGGCTGGCGGGGAGCTGTTTTTT. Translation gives CALNPGQGAGGELFF.

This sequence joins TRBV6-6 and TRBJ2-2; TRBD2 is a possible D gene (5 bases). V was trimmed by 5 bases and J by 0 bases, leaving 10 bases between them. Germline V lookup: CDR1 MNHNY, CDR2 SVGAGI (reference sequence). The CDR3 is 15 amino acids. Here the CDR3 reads CASSLSVSNTGELFF. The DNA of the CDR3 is TGTGCCAGCAGTCTTAGCGTTTCGAACACCGGGGAGCTGTTTTTT.

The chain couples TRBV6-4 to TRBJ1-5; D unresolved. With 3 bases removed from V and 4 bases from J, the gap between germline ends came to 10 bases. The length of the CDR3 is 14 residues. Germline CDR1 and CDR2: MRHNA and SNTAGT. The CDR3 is CASSDVGVNQPQHF. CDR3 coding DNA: TGTGCCAGCAGTGATGTCGGAGTAAATCAGCCCCAGCATTTT.

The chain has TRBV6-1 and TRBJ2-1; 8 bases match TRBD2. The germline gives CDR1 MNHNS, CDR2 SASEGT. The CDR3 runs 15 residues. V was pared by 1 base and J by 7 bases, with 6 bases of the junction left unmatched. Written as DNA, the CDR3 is TGTGCCAGCAGTGAAGGAGCGGGAGTTGAAAATGAGCAGTTCTTC. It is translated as CASSEGAGVENEQFF.

The CDR3 DNA reads as TGTGCCAGCAGCCGGGACAGGGGAGGATGGGATACGCAGTATTTT. Translated: CASSRDRGGWDTQYF. The chain combines TRBV7-9 with TRBJ2-3; TRBD1 aligns across 10 bases. Losses at the gene ends were 5 bases for V and 6 bases for J; bases not matched to a gene: 8. CDR3 length equals 15 residues. Germline lookup yields CDR1 SEHNR and CDR2 FQNEAQ (reference sequence).

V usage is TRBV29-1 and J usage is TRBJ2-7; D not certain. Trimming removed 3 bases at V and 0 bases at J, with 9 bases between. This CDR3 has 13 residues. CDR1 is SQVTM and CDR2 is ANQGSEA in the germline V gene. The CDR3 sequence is CSVETPSSYEQYF. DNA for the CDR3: TGCAGCGTTGAGACACCAAGCTCCTACGAGCAGTACTTC.

DNA for the CDR3: TGTGCCAGTGATGTTGGGGCAGATAATCAGCCCCAGCATTTT. Translating it yields CASDVGADNQPQHF. The chain couples TRBV19 to TRBJ1-5; perhaps TRBD1 as D (5 bases). CDR3 length equals 14 residues. V lost 8 bases and J 4 bases, leaving 15 bases between the germline ends. Germline CDR1 reads LNHDA; CDR2 reads SQIVND (reference sequence). Using reference TRBV19 and TRBJ1-5 for the parts outside the CDR3, the full variable domain is DGGITQSPKYLFRKEGQNVTLSCEQNLNHDAMYWYRQDPGQGLRLIYYSQIVNDFQKGDIAEGYSVSREKKESFPLTVTSAQKNPTAFYLCASDVGADNQPQHFGDGTRLSIL.

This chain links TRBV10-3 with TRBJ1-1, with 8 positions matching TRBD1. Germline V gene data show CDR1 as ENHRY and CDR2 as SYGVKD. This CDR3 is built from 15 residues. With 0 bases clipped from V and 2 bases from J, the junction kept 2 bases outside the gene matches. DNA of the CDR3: TGTGCCATCAGTGAGTCGGACAGGGCCAACACTGAAGCTTTCTTT. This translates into CAISESDRANTEAFF.

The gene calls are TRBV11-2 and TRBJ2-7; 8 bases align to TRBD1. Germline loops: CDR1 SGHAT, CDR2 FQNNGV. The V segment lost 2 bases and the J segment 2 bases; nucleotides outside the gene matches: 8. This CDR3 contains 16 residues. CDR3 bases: TGTGCCAGCAGCTTAACTTCCGGGACAGGAGCCTACGAGCAGTACTTC. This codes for CASSLTSGTGAYEQYF.

The CDR3 DNA is TGTGCCAGTAGTATAGGAAAAGGGACAGAAAACACCGGGGAGCTGTTTTTT. This codes for CASSIGKGTENTGELFF. The gene calls are TRBV19 and TRBJ2-2; 7 bases fit TRBD1. The length of the CDR3 is 17 residues. J lost 2 bases, V lost 1 base, and 7 bases had no gene match. The germline CDR1 and CDR2 sequences are LNHDA and SQIVND (reference sequence). Supplemented by reference TRBV19 and TRBJ2-2, the full variable domain reads DGGITQSPKYLFRKEGQNVTLSCEQNLNHDAMYWYRQDPGQGLRLIYYSQIVNDFQKGDIAEGYSVSREKKESFPLTVTSAQKNPTAFYLCASSIGKGTENTGELFFGEGSRLTVL.